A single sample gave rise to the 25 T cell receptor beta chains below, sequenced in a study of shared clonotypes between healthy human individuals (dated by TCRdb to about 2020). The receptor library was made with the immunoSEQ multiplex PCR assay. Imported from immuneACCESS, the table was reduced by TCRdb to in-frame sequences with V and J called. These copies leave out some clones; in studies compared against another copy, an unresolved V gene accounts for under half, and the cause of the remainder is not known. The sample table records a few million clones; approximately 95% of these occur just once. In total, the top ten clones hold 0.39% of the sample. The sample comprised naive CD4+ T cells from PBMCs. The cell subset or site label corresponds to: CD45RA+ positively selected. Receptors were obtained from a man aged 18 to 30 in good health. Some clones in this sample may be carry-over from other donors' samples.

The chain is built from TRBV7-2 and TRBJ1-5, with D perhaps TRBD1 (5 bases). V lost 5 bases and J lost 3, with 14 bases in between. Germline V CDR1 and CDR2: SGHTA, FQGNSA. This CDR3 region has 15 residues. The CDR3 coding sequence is TGTGCCAGCAGCCTTCATCCAGGGAACAATCAGCCCCAGCATTTT. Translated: CASSLHPGNNQPQHF.

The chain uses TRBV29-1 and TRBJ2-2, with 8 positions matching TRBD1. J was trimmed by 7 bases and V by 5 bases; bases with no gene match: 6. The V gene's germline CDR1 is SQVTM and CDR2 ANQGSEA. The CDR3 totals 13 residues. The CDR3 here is CSVSGGKIGELFF. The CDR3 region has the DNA TGCAGCGTTTCAGGGGGCAAGATCGGGGAGCTGTTTTTT.

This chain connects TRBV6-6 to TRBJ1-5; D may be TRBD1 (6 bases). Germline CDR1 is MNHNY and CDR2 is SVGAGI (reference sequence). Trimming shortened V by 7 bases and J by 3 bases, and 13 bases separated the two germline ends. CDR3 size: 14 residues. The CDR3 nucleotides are TGTGCCAGCAACATGGGACACCTCAATCAGCCCCAGCATTTT. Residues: CASNMGHLNQPQHF.

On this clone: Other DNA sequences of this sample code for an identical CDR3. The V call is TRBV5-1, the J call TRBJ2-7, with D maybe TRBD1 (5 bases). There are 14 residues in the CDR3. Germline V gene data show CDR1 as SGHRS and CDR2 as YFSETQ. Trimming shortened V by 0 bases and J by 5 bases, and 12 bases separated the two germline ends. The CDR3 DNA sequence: TGCGCCAGCAGCTTGGTGCAGGGTGCCCACGAGCAGTACTTC. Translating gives CASSLVQGAHEQYF. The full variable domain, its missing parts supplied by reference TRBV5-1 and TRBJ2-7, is KAGVTQTPRYLIKTRGQQVTLSCSPISGHRSVSWYQQTPGQGLQFLFEYFSETQRNKGNFPGRFSGRQFSNSRSEMNVSTLELGDSALYLCASSLVQGAHEQYFGPGTRLTVT.

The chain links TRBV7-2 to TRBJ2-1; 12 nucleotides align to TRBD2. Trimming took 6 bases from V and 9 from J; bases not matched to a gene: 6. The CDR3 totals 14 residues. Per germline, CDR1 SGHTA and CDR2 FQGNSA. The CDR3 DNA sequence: TGTGCCAGCAGTTACAAGGGACTAGCGGGTGAGCAGTTCTTC. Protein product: CASSYKGLAGEQFF.

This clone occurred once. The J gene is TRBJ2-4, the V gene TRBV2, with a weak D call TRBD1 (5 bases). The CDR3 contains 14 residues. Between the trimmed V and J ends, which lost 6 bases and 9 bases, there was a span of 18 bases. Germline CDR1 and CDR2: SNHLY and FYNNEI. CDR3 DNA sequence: TGTGCCAGCAGCGTTATAGGGCAGGGTGGCATTCAGTACTTC. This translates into CASSVIGQGGIQYF.

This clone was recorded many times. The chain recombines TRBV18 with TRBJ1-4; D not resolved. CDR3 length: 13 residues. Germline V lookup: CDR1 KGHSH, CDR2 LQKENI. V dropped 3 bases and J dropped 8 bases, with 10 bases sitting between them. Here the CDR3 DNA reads TGTGCCAGCTCACCTACGCAAGGGGAAAAACTGTTTTTT. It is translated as CASSPTQGEKLFF.

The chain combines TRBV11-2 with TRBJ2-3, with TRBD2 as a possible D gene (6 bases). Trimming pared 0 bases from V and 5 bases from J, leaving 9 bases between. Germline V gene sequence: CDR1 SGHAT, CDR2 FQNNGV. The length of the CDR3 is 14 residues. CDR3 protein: CASSLELARDTQYF. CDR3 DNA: TGTGCCAGCAGCTTAGAACTAGCTCGAGATACGCAGTATTTT.

In DNA form, the CDR3 reads TGTGCCAGCAGCTTTGGTGGCACCTCCTACGAGCAGTACTTC. This codes for CASSFGGTSYEQYF. This rearrangement joins TRBV13 to TRBJ2-7; D is unresolved. This CDR3 is 14 amino acids long. The germline V gene encodes CDR1 PRHDT and CDR2 FYEKMQ (reference sequence). Trimming removed 3 bases at V and 0 bases at J, with 9 bases between.

CDR3 sequence: CASTQGGAGTGELFF. The CDR3 DNA follows: TGCGCCAGCACCCAGGGGGGGGCGGGTACCGGGGAGCTGTTTTTT. This chain links TRBV4-1 with TRBJ2-2; either TRBD1 or TRBD2 may fit D (7 bases each). There are 15 residues in the CDR3. Trimming removed 7 bases from V and 5 bases from J, with 17 bases in between. Per the germline V gene, CDR1 is MGHRA and CDR2 is YSYEKL.

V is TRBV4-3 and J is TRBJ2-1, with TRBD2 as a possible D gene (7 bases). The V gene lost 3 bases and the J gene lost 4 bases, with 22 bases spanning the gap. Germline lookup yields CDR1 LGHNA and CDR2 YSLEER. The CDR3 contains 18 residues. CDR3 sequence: CASSQGGPNRRSYNEQFF. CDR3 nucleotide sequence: TGCGCCAGCAGCCAGGGGGGGCCCAACCGGCGCTCTTACAATGAGCAGTTCTTC.

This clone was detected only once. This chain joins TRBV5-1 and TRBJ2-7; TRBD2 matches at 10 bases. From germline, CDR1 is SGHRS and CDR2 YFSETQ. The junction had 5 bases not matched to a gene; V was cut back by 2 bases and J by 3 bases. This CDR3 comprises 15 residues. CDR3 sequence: CASSLGLADLYEQYF. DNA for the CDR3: TGCGCCAGCAGCTTAGGACTAGCGGACCTCTACGAGCAGTACTTC.

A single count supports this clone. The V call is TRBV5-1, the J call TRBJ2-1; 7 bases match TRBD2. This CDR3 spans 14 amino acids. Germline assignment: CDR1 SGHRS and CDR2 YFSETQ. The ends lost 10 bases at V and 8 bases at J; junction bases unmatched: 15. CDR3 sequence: CASRGRDGYDEQFF. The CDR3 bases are TGCGCCTCTCGGGGGAGGGACGGGTATGATGAGCAGTTCTTC.

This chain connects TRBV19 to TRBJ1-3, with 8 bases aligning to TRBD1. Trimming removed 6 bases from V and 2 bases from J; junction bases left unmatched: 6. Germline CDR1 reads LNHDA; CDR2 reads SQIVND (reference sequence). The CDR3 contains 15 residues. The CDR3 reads CASSLQGAAGNTIYF. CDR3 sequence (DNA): TGTGCCAGTAGCCTTCAGGGGGCAGCTGGAAACACCATATATTTT.

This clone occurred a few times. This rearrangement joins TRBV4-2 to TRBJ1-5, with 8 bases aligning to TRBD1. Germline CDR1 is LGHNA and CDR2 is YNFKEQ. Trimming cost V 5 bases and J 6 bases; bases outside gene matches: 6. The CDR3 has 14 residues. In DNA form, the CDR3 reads TGTGCCAGCAGCTCGGACAGGGTTGGTCAGCCCCAGCATTTT. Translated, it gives CASSSDRVGQPQHF.

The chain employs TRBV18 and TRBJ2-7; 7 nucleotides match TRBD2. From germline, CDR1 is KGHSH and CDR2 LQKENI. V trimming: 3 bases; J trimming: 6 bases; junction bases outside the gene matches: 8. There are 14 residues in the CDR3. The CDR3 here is CASSPGGSLREQYF. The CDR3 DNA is TGTGCCAGCTCACCGGGAGGGAGTTTACGCGAGCAGTACTTC.

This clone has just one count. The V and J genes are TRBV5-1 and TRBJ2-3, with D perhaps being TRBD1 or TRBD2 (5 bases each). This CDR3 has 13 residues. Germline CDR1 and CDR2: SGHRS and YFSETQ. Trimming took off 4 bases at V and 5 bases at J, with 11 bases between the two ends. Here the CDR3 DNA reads TGCGCCAGCAGCGGGGGTGTGGGAGATACGCAGTATTTT. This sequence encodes CASSGGVGDTQYF.

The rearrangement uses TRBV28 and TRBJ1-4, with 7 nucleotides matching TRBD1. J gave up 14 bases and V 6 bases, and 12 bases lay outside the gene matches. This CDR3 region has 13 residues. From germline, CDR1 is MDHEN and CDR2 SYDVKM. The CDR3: CASSPLRQGSLFF. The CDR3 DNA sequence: TGTGCCAGCAGCCCTTTGAGACAGGGATCTCTGTTTTTT.

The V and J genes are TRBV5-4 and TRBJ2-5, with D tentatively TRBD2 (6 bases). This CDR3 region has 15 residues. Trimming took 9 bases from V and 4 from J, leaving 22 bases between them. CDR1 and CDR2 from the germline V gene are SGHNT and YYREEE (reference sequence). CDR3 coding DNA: TGTGCCACCCAGCTTGGCGGGGCAGGGCGAGAGACCCAGTACTTC. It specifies CATQLGGAGRETQYF. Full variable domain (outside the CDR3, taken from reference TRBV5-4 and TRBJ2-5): ETGVTQSPTHLIKTRGQQVTLRCSSQSGHNTVSWYQQALGQGPQFIFQYYREEENGRGNFPPRFSGLQFPNYSSELNVNALELDDSALYLCATQLGGAGRETQYFGPGTRLLVL.

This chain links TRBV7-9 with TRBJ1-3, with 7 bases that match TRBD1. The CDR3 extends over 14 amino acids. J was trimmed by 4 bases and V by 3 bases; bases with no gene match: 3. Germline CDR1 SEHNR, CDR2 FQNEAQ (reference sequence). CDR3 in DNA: TGTGCCAGCAGCTTTGGGACAGCGGGAAACACCATATATTTT. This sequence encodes CASSFGTAGNTIYF.

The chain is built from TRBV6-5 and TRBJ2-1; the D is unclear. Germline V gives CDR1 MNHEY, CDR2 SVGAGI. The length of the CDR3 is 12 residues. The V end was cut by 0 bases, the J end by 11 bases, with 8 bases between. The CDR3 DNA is TGTGCCAGCAGTTACTCCACCGATAAGCAGTTCTTC. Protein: CASSYSTDKQFF.

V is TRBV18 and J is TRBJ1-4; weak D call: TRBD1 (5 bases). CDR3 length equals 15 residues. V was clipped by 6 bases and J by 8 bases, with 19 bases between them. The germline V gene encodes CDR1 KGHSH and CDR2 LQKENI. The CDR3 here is CASSRDGGLYEKLFF. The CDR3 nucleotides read TGTGCCAGCTCCCGGGATGGGGGGTTATACGAAAAACTGTTTTTT.

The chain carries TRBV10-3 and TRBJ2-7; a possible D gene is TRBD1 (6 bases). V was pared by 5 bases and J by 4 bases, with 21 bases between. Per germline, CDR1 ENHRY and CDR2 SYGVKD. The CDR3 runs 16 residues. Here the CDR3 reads CAISIRDNLGGYEQYF. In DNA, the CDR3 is TGTGCCATCAGTATCCGGGATAACCTAGGGGGTTACGAGCAGTACTTC.

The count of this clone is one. The CDR3: CASSPRTSGRLGETQYF. The CDR3 region has the DNA TGTGCCAGCAGCCCAAGGACTAGCGGGAGGCTCGGAGAGACCCAGTACTTC. This chain connects TRBV9 to TRBJ2-5, with 14 bases that match TRBD2. Germline V gene sequence: CDR1 SGDLS, CDR2 YYNGEE. Unmatched junction bases numbered 9, after V lost 4 bases and J lost 4 bases. The CDR3 has 17 residues. The whole variable domain, remainder taken from reference TRBV9 and TRBJ2-5, is DSGVTQTPKHLITATGQRVTLRCSPRSGDLSVYWYQQSLDQGLQFLIQYYNGEERAKGNILERFSAQQFPDLHSELNLSSLELGDSALYFCASSPRTSGRLGETQYFGPGTRLLVL.

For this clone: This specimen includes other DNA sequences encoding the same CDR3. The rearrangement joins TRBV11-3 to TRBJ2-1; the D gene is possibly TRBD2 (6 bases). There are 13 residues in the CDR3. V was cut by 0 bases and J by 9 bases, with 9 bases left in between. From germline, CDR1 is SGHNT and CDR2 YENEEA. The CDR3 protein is CASSLEAGGEQFF. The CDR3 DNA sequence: TGTGCCAGCAGCTTAGAAGCGGGCGGTGAGCAGTTCTTC.